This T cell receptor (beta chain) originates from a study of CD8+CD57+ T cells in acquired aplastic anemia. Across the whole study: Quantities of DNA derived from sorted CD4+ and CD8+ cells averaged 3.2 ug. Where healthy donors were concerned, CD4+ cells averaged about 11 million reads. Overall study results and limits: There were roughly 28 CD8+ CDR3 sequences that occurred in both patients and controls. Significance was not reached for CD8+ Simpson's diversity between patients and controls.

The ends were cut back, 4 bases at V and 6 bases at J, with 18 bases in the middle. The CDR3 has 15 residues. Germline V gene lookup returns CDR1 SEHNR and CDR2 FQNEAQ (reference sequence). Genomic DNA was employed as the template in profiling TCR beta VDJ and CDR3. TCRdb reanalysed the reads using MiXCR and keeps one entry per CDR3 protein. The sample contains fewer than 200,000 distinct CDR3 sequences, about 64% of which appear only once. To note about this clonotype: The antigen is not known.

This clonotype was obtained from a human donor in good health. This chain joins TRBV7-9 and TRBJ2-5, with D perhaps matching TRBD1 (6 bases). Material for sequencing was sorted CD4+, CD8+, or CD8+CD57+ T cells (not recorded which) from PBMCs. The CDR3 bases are TGTGCCAGCAGCTCAGAACAGGGAATGGGGAAGACCCAGTACTTC. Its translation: CASSSEQGMGKTQYF.